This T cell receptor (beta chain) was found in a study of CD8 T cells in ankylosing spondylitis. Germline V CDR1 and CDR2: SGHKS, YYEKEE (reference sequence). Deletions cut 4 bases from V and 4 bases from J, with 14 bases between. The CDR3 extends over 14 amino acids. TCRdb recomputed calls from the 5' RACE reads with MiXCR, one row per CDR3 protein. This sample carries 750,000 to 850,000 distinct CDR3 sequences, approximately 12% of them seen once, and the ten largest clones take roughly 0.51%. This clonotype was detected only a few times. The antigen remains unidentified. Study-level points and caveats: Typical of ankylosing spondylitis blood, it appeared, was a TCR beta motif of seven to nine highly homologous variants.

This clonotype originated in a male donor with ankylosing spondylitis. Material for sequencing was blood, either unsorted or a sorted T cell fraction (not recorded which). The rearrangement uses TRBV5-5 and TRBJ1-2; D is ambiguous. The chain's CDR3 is CASSRTLPFYGYTF. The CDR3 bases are TGTGCCAGCAGCCGGACCCTCCCGTTCTATGGCTACACCTTC.